This T cell receptor (beta chain) comes out of a study of cytomegalovirus exposure and HLA in healthy donors. The study's findings and limits: In a later analysis, TCR beta V- and J-gene trimming was associated with a missense DCLRE1C variant. Most TCR sequences showed up rarely, but some public TCRs showed up in many donors. The study designated 150 or so TCR beta chains cytomegalovirus-associated.

The PCR was carried out with 60 Vbeta primers and 13 Jbeta primers. The protocol was immunoSEQ multiplex PCR, while the TCRdb copy is restricted to in-frame clones and leaves out a portion. This repertoire shows 83,000 or so clones, around 76% found once; its top ten account for about 9.5%. The germline V gene has CDR1 LNHDA and CDR2 SQIVND (reference sequence). The V and J ends lost 5 bases and 6 bases respectively, with 17 bases between them. This CDR3 has 14 amino acids. Points on this clone: Its antigen is currently unknown.

This clonotype was sampled from a man aged 25 to 40 in good health and CMV-seropositive. The sample taken for sequencing was PBMCs. The chain links TRBV19 to TRBJ2-7; a possible D gene is TRBD2 (6 bases). The CDR3 here is CASSPGHVGGEQYF. CDR3 nucleotides: TGTGCCAGTAGTCCCGGACACGTGGGAGGCGAGCAGTACTTC. Full variable domain (rest looked up from reference TRBV19 and TRBJ2-7): DGGITQSPKYLFRKEGQNVTLSCEQNLNHDAMYWYRQDPGQGLRLIYYSQIVNDFQKGDIAEGYSVSREKKESFPLTVTSAQKNPTAFYLCASSPGHVGGEQYFGPGTRLTVT.